This is a list of T cell receptor beta chains from one sample in a study of blood T cell repertoires in COVID-19. The data were produced by immunoSEQ multiplex PCR, yet TCRdb's version contains in-frame clones alone and is incomplete. Of about 270,000 clones listed, 85% to 90% are singletons. The material sequenced was PBMCs or T cells enriched from blood (not recorded which). The receptor set was obtained from a woman between 18 and 29 years old who had recovered from COVID-19. CDR3s include the opening cysteine and the closing phenylalanine or tryptophan. A D gene is named only where the DNA matches it firmly. Rows may omit the clone size; those that give it use once, few, many or a size class.

V: TRBV5-5
D: -
J: TRBJ1-5
size: -
CDR3: CASSLYSNQPQHF
DNA: TGTGCCAGCAGCCTATATAGCAATCAGCCCCAGCATTTT

V: TRBV18
D: TRBD2
J: TRBJ2-1
size: -
CDR3: CASSQTSGGSYNEQFF
DNA: TGTGCCAGCTCGCAGACTAGCGGGGGATCCTACAATGAGCAGTTCTTC

V: TRBV6-4
D: -
J: TRBJ1-5
size: -
CDR3: CASSDSALEGQPQHF
DNA: TGTGCCAGCAGTGACTCGGCACTCGAGGGTCAGCCCCAGCATTTT

V: TRBV2
D: -
J: TRBJ2-1
size: -
CDR3: CASSGQVASSYNEQFF
DNA: TGTGCCAGCAGTGGACAGGTAGCCAGCTCCTACAATGAGCAGTTCTTC

V: TRBV2
D: TRBD1
J: TRBJ1-2
size: -
CDR3: CASSLDRGYGYTF
DNA: TGTGCCAGCAGTTTGGACAGGGGGTATGGCTACACCTTC

V: TRBV4-1
D: TRBD2
J: TRBJ2-5
size: -
CDR3: CASSQGLAGEWRETQYF
DNA: TGCGCCAGCAGCCAAGGACTAGCGGGGGAGTGGAGAGAGACCCAGTACTTC

V: TRBV4-1
D: TRBD2
J: TRBJ2-7
size: -
CDR3: CASSQDRTSGGLTYEQYF
DNA: TGCGCCAGCAGCCAAGATAGGACTAGCGGGGGTCTTACCTACGAGCAGTACTTC

V: TRBV29-1
D: -
J: TRBJ1-2
size: -
CDR3: CSVPKGGGYTF
DNA: TGCAGCGTTCCGAAGGGAGGAGGCTACACCTTC

V: TRBV3-1/TRBV3-2
D: TRBD1
J: TRBJ1-4
size: -
CDR3: CASSDRDEKLFF
DNA: TGTGCCAGTTCAGACAGGGACGAAAAACTGTTTTTT

V: TRBV11-2
D: TRBD2
J: TRBJ2-5
size: -
CDR3: CASSLGGFAGGRETQYF
DNA: TGTGCCAGCAGCTTAGGAGGATTTGCGGGGGGTAGAGAGACCCAGTACTTC

V: TRBV28
D: TRBD1
J: TRBJ2-1
size: -
CDR3: CASTPLGLPGQTFSIEQFF
DNA: TGTGCCAGCACCCCCCTGGGGCTGCCGGGACAGACGTTTTCCATAGAGCAGTTCTTC

V: TRBV7-8
D: TRBD2
J: TRBJ2-1
size: few
CDR3: CASSFPAGNNEQFF
DNA: TGTGCCAGCAGCTTCCCAGCGGGGAACAATGAGCAGTTCTTC

V: TRBV5-8
D: -
J: TRBJ1-1
size: -
CDR3: CASSMRGVGTEAFF
DNA: TGTGCCAGCAGCATGCGGGGGGTGGGCACTGAAGCTTTCTTT

V: TRBV6-2/TRBV6-3
D: -
J: TRBJ2-1
size: -
CDR3: CASSQLAYNEQFF
DNA: TGTGCCAGCAGCCAACTAGCTTACAATGAGCAGTTCTTC

V: TRBV6-5
D: -
J: TRBJ1-1
size: -
CDR3: CASRFVANTEAFF
DNA: TGTGCCAGCAGATTTGTAGCGAACACTGAAGCTTTCTTT

V: TRBV9
D: -
J: TRBJ2-3
size: -
CDR3: CASRESTAGLSTDTQYF
DNA: TGTGCCAGCAGAGAAAGTACCGCGGGACTTAGCACAGATACGCAGTATTTT

V: TRBV27
D: -
J: TRBJ2-7
size: -
CDR3: CASSGTGSSYEQYF
DNA: TGTGCCAGCAGTGGTACAGGGAGCTCCTACGAGCAGTACTTC

V: TRBV2
D: -
J: TRBJ1-3
size: few
CDR3: CASSEAAYARLYF
DNA: TGTGCCAGCAGTGAAGCCGCGTACGCCCGACTTTATTTT

V: TRBV7-6
D: -
J: TRBJ2-1
size: -
CDR3: CASTPPGGPEQFF
DNA: TGTGCCAGCACCCCTCCCGGGGGGCCGGAGCAGTTCTTC

V: TRBV6-5
D: -
J: TRBJ1-1
size: -
CDR3: CASSRTTETGAFF
DNA: TGTGCCAGCAGTCGAACGACAGAAACGGGAGCTTTCTTT